This TCR beta chain was sequenced for a study of blood T cell repertoires in COVID-19. Looking at the study overall: Recovery meant two consecutive negative NP/OP PCR tests, professional clearance, or resolved symptoms.

The protocol was immunoSEQ multiplex PCR, while the TCRdb copy is restricted to in-frame clones and leaves out a portion. The table shows about 170,000 clones, with 65% to 80% occurring only once. In this sample, this clone turned up once. The CDR3 consists of 13 residues. In germline, CDR1 is MDHEN, CDR2 SYDVKM. The ends were cut back, 6 bases at V and 9 bases at J, with 15 bases in the middle. The chain joins TRBV28 to TRBJ1-5; D unclear. This sequence was found in a woman aged 70 to 79 in a cohort exposed to, infected with or recovered from COVID-19 (not recorded which). Sequencing was carried out using PBMCs or T cells enriched from blood (not recorded which). The CDR3: CASRRGPIRPQHF. CDR3 bases: TGTGCCAGCAGGCGGGGTCCAATCAGGCCCCAGCATTTT. Drawing the rest from reference TRBV28 and TRBJ1-5, the complete variable domain is DVKVTQSSRYLVKRTGEKVFLECVQDMDHENMFWYRQDPGLGLRLIYFSYDVKMKEKGDIPEGYSVSREKKERFSLILESASTNQTSMYLCASRRGPIRPQHFGDGTRLSIL.